Presented here are 23 T cell receptor beta chains from one specimen sequenced in a study of cytomegalovirus exposure and HLA in healthy donors. PCR amplification relied on 60 Vbeta primers (plus 13 Jbeta primers). Clones were sequenced by immunoSEQ multiplex PCR, and TCRdb holds only the in-frame ones, with some missing. The sample shows 70,000 to 95,000 clones, over 75% of them seen only once. The sequencing input was PBMCs. The receptor source for this set is a man between 18 and 29 years old in good health and CMV-seronegative.

This chain uses TRBV11-2 with TRBJ1-3, with 8 bases identical to TRBD1. This CDR3 spans 15 amino acids. J lost 4 bases, V lost 6 bases, and 8 bases had no gene match. The germline V gene has CDR1 SGHAT and CDR2 FQNNGV. CDR3 sequence: CASRPDRVYGNTIYF. CDR3 DNA: TGTGCCAGCAGACCGGACAGGGTTTACGGAAACACCATATATTTT.

The rearrangement links TRBV5-5 to TRBJ2-7, with D possibly being TRBD1 (6 bases). Germline V gene data show CDR1 as SGHKS and CDR2 as YYEKEE (reference sequence). Trimming cost V 1 base and J 0 bases, with 14 bases left between them. CDR3 length: 16 residues. CDR3 nucleotides: TGTGCCAGCAGCTTGAGGTCCAGGGGCGTCTCCTACGAGCAGTACTTC. Its translation: CASSLRSRGVSYEQYF. The complete variable domain, with remaining parts taken from reference TRBV5-5 and TRBJ2-7, reads DAGVTQSPTHLIKTRGQQVTLRCSPISGHKSVSWYQQVLGQGPQFIFQYYEKEERGRGNFPDRFSARQFPNYSSELNVNALLLGDSALYLCASSLRSRGVSYEQYFGPGTRLTVT.

This sequence joins TRBV7-7 and TRBJ1-2; no reliable D call. This CDR3 has 16 amino acids. With 2 bases removed from V and 0 bases from J, the gap between germline ends came to 13 bases. Germline V gives CDR1 SSHAT, CDR2 FNYEAQ (reference sequence). The CDR3 region has the DNA TGTGCCAGCAGCTTAAGTTCCAGGCCTTCTAACTATGGCTACACCTTC. It yields the protein CASSLSSRPSNYGYTF. The full variable domain, in which reference TRBV7-7 and TRBJ1-2 provide the parts outside the CDR3, is GAGVSQSPRYKVTKRGQDVTLRCDPISSHATLYWYQQALGQGPEFLTYFNYEAQPDKSGLPSDRFSAERPEGSISTLTIQRTEQRDSAMYRCASSLSSRPSNYGYTFGSGTRLTVV.

The chain couples TRBV11-2 to TRBJ2-1; 11 nucleotides align to TRBD1. Germline CDR1 SGHAT, CDR2 FQNNGV. J was trimmed by 8 bases and V by 4 bases; bases with no gene match: 7. This CDR3 has 15 residues. CDR3 nucleotides: TGTGCCAGCAGCTCAGAGGGACAGGGGGTGGATGAGCAGTTCTTC. Translating gives CASSSEGQGVDEQFF. The full variable domain, with the rest looked up from reference TRBV11-2 and TRBJ2-1, is EAGVAQSPRYKIIEKRQSVAFWCNPISGHATLYWYQQILGQGPKLLIQFQNNGVVDDSQLPKDRFSAERLKGVDSTLKIQPAKLEDSAVYLCASSSEGQGVDEQFFGPGTRLTVL.

The count of this clone is one. The chain combines TRBV18 with TRBJ2-2; TRBD2 is a possible D gene (6 bases). The V gene lost 6 bases and the J gene lost 1 base, with 15 bases spanning the gap. Germline lookup yields CDR1 KGHSH and CDR2 LQKENI. This CDR3 is built from 16 residues. In nucleotides, the CDR3 is TGTGCCAGCTCGGCTAACCCAGCGGGGAACACCGGGGAGCTGTTTTTT. Residues: CASSANPAGNTGELFF.

This sequence joins TRBV12-5 and TRBJ2-7; D call uncertain. Germline lookup yields CDR1 LGHNT and CDR2 FRNRAP. The ends were cut back, 9 bases at V and 2 bases at J, with 5 bases in the middle. This CDR3 is 10 amino acids long. CDR3 region: CAREPYEQYF. CDR3 coding DNA: TGTGCTAGGGAGCCCTACGAGCAGTACTTC.

This clone has a single count. The V gene is TRBV2, the J gene TRBJ1-2, with a possible D match to TRBD1 (6 bases). Trimming cost V 2 bases and J 5 bases, with 18 bases left between them. Germline CDR1 is SNHLY and CDR2 is FYNNEI. The CDR3 runs to 16 residues. DNA for the CDR3: TGTGCCAGCAGTGAATCGCTCGCGCGGGGGGCTTATGGCTACACCTTC. Its translation is CASSESLARGAYGYTF. The variable domain in full, completed from reference TRBV2 and TRBJ1-2, reads EPEVTQTPSHQVTQMGQEVILRCVPISNHLYFYWYRQILGQKVEFLVSFYNNEISEKSEIFDDQFSVERPDGSNFTLKIRSTKLEDSAMYFCASSESLARGAYGYTFGSGTRLTVV.

J is TRBJ2-5 and V is TRBV13; 10 bases align to TRBD2. V shed 5 bases, J shed 4 bases, and the junction held 4 bases outside the gene matches. The CDR3 loop spans 14 amino acids. CDR1 PRHDT and CDR2 FYEKMQ come from the germline V gene (reference sequence). The CDR3 region has the DNA TGTGCCAGCAGCCAGAGCGGGGGGGCAGAGACCCAGTACTTC. This sequence encodes CASSQSGGAETQYF.

This chain uses TRBV4-1 with TRBJ2-7; D perhaps matches TRBD2 (5 bases). From germline, CDR1 is MGHRA and CDR2 YSYEKL. Trimming shortened V by 0 bases and J by 0 bases, and 12 bases separated the two germline ends. The CDR3 totals 16 residues. CDR3 sequence: CASSQEFGLLSYEQYF. DNA of the CDR3: TGCGCCAGCAGCCAAGAGTTTGGACTCCTCTCCTACGAGCAGTACTTC.

The CDR3 nucleotides read TGTGCCAGCAGCTTATATATCGGGACAGGGGATAAGACAGATACGCAGTATTTT. Protein: CASSLYIGTGDKTDTQYF. The gene calls are TRBV11-2 and TRBJ2-3; 10 nucleotides line up with TRBD1. Germline CDR1 SGHAT, CDR2 FQNNGV. After removal of 2 bases from V and 3 bases from J, the junction contained 11 bases not matched to a gene. The CDR3 contains 18 residues.

The rearrangement joins TRBV7-2 to TRBJ2-5; 7 bases map to TRBD1. V lost 3 bases and J lost 14; bases outside the gene matches: 6. The CDR3 extends over 11 amino acids. From germline, CDR1 is SGHTA and CDR2 FQGNSA. For the CDR3, the DNA is TGTGCCAGCAGCTTCGGACAGGACCCCTACTTC. This encodes CASSFGQDPYF.

This clone was seen a few times. The rearrangement links TRBV11-2 to TRBJ1-1; the D is unclear. CDR3 length: 12 amino acids. Per the germline V gene, CDR1 is SGHAT and CDR2 is FQNNGV. Trimming shortened V by 6 bases and J by 3 bases, and 8 bases separated the two germline ends. The CDR3 spells CASSLDYTEAFF. The CDR3 DNA sequence: TGTGCCAGCAGTCTAGACTACACTGAAGCTTTCTTT.

This chain joins TRBV11-3 and TRBJ2-1, with 10 bases aligning to TRBD1. This CDR3 comprises 18 residues. The ends lost 5 bases at V and 1 base at J; junction bases unmatched: 11. Germline CDR1 reads SGHNT; CDR2 reads YENEEA. Here the CDR3 reads CASSLTSGDRGSYNEQFF. The CDR3 nucleotides are TGTGCCAGCAGCCTTACCTCCGGGGACAGGGGTTCCTACAATGAGCAGTTCTTC.

This clone was recorded only once. V is TRBV21-1 and J is TRBJ2-2; the DNA was not used to check the table's D call, TRBD2. TRBV21-1 is a recognized pseudogene. The CDR3 runs 19 residues. The CDR3 coding sequence is TGTGCCAGCCATGCCGGGACTAGCGGGGGTGCCCGCCGCCCCGGGGAGCTGTTTTTT. This sequence encodes CASHAGTSGGARRPGELFF.

The V gene is TRBV10-3, the J gene TRBJ2-1, with 8 bases matching TRBD2. Germline trimming cut 7 bases from V and 6 bases from J; bases unmatched to any gene: 5. The CDR3 covers 13 residues. Germline V gene data show CDR1 as ENHRY and CDR2 as SYGVKD. CDR3 coding DNA: TGTGCCATCAACGGGGGGGCCTCCAATGAGCAGTTCTTC. It is translated as CAINGGASNEQFF.

This sequence joins TRBV5-4 and TRBJ2-2; TRBD2 aligns across 9 bases. The CDR3 is made up of 17 amino acids. CDR1 is SGHNT and CDR2 is YYREEE in the germline V gene (reference sequence). V dropped 2 bases and J dropped 3; count of bases not matched to a gene: 8. The CDR3 DNA reads as TGTGCCAGCAGCTTTCGCCTAGCGGGGTTCGACACCGGGGAGCTGTTTTTT. This sequence encodes CASSFRLAGFDTGELFF.

As DNA, the CDR3 is TGTGCCAGCAGTGACGAACTTGTCTCTGCACCCCTCCACTTT. Protein sequence: CASSDELVSAPLHF. The V call is TRBV2, the J call TRBJ1-6, with unresolved D. The CDR3 is 14 residues long. Germline assignment: CDR1 SNHLY and CDR2 FYNNEI. Trimming left V 3 bases short and J 11 bases short, with 14 bases between.

There are a few counts of this clone. This chain uses TRBV6-1 with TRBJ2-1; D is uncertain. The CDR3 spans 11 residues. Germline CDR1 MNHNS, CDR2 SASEGT. Between the trimmed V and J ends, which lost 7 bases and 4 bases, there was a span of 5 bases. The DNA for the CDR3 is TGTGCCAGCAAGACTTACAATGAGCAGTTCTTC. It is translated as CASKTYNEQFF.

The chain combines TRBV7-9 with TRBJ1-2; D gene uncertain. The CDR3 is 13 amino acids. Germline CDR1 is SEHNR and CDR2 is FQNEAQ (reference sequence). Trimming left V 3 bases short and J 1 base short, with 6 bases between. Here the CDR3 reads CASSFRDNYGYTF. CDR3 in DNA: TGTGCCAGCAGCTTCCGGGATAACTATGGCTACACCTTC.

This clone was seen a few times. The chain has TRBV7-8 and TRBJ2-5; perhaps TRBD1 as D (5 bases). The length of the CDR3 is 15 residues. Germline lookup yields CDR1 SGHVS and CDR2 FQNEAQ. V was clipped by 6 bases and J by 3 bases, with 17 bases between them. CDR3 coding DNA: TGTGCCAGCAGATGGGGCAGGGCTGGCGAAGAGACCCAGTACTTC. Its translation is CASRWGRAGEETQYF.

V is TRBV7-9 and J is TRBJ2-7; D is uncertain. CDR1 is SEHNR, CDR2 FQNEAQ, per germline (reference sequence). The CDR3 totals 11 residues. The CDR3 DNA reads as TGTTCCGCCCGGTCTGGGCCCGAGCAGTACTTC. Translation: CSARSGPEQYF.

This clone has just one count. This sequence joins TRBV7-6 and TRBJ2-7, with D possibly matching TRBD1 (8 bases). The CDR3 spans 15 residues. The V end was cut by 1 base, the J end by 6 bases, with 16 bases between. CDR1 is SGHVS and CDR2 is FNYEAQ in the germline V gene. The CDR3 is CASSLVSTGEGEQYF. In nucleotides, the CDR3 is TGTGCCAGCAGCTTAGTCTCGACAGGGGAGGGCGAGCAGTACTTC.

The chain recombines TRBV5-1 with TRBJ1-2; TRBD1 aligns across 7 bases. Trimming cost V 0 bases and J 5 bases; bases outside gene matches: 4. This CDR3 comprises 14 residues. Germline V gives CDR1 SGHRS, CDR2 YFSETQ. The CDR3 region has the DNA TGCGCCAGCAGCTTGGGACAGGGAAATTATGGCTACACCTTC. Residues: CASSLGQGNYGYTF.